These 21 T cell receptor beta chains share one sample of origin, sequenced in a study of cytomegalovirus exposure and HLA in healthy donors (dated by TCRdb to between 2016 and 2019). Library generation was performed with the immunoSEQ multiplex PCR assay. Sourced from immuneACCESS, this table was stored by TCRdb with only in-frame sequences that have V and J called. A share of the clones is absent; for the studies checked, an unresolved V gene accounts for under half, and the remainder has no known explanation. The sample includes fewer than 200,000 clones, with 85% observed a single time. The ten largest clonotypes hold 15% to 20% of the sample. Material for sequencing was PBMCs. The receptors stem from a man aged 18 to 35 in good health and CMV-seropositive.

The chain employs TRBV6-1 and TRBJ1-1; 8 bases fit TRBD1. This CDR3 has 15 amino acids. The J segment lost 0 bases and the V segment lost 8 bases, leaving 8 bases of the junction unmatched. CDR1 MNHNS and CDR2 SASEGT come from the germline V gene. Written as DNA, the CDR3 is TGTGCCAGCGAAGATAGACAGGGGATGAACACTGAAGCTTTCTTT. This codes for CASEDRQGMNTEAFF.

The rearrangement joins TRBV11-2 to TRBJ1-6, with D perhaps matching TRBD1 (6 bases). CDR1 is SGHAT and CDR2 is FQNNGV in the germline V gene. Trimming took 6 bases from V and 7 from J, leaving 13 bases between them. The CDR3 is 14 residues long. Written as DNA, the CDR3 is TGTGCCAGCAGTCAGGGGAAGGGGAATTCACCCCTCCACTTT. Residues: CASSQGKGNSPLHF.

The chain combines TRBV25-1 with TRBJ2-7, with TRBD2 matching 9 bases. The ends lost 1 base at V and 2 bases at J; junction bases unmatched: 12. Germline V gives CDR1 MGHDK, CDR2 SYGVNS. The CDR3 contains 18 residues. CDR3 in DNA: TGTGCCAGCAGTGAATCCGGACTAGCGACTGGATTGCCCTACGAGCAGTACTTC. Translating it yields CASSESGLATGLPYEQYF.

The V and J genes are TRBV13 and TRBJ2-7, with 11 bases identical to TRBD1. This CDR3 contains 14 residues. After removal of 4 bases from V and 5 bases from J, the junction contained 4 bases not matched to a gene. CDR1 and CDR2 from the germline V gene are PRHDT and FYEKMQ (reference sequence). The CDR3 region is CASSSGQGADEQYF. The CDR3 nucleotides read TGTGCCAGCAGCTCCGGACAGGGGGCGGACGAGCAGTACTTC.

The sample holds a few counts of this clone. V usage is TRBV6-1 and J usage is TRBJ2-7; 7 bases map to TRBD1. Per germline, CDR1 MNHNS and CDR2 SASEGT. The ends lost 6 bases at V and 0 bases at J; junction bases unmatched: 8. The length of the CDR3 is 15 residues. CDR3 bases: TGTGCCAGCAGCCGCACAGGGGCGAGCTCCTACGAGCAGTACTTC. The encoded protein is CASSRTGASSYEQYF.

This clone has a single count. The genes are TRBV12-2 and TRBJ2-7; no DNA check was done on the table's D call, TRBD2. TRBV12-2 is classified as a pseudogene. The length of the CDR3 is 18 residues. This CDR3 is CASRLAPPSGSSSYEQYF. CDR3 in DNA: TGTGCAAGTCGCTTAGCGCCCCCAAGCGGGAGCAGCTCCTACGAGCAGTACTTC.

This rearrangement joins TRBV10-3 to TRBJ2-1; 10 nucleotides line up with TRBD2. Trimming at V came to 2 bases and at J to 10 bases, leaving 2 bases not matched to a gene. Germline V CDR1 and CDR2: ENHRY, SYGVKD. This CDR3 region has 13 residues. The CDR3 region is CAISETSGEEQFF. The CDR3 DNA reads TGTGCCATCAGTGAGACTAGCGGGGAAGAGCAGTTCTTC.

This chain uses TRBV28 with TRBJ2-3; D perhaps matches TRBD1 (5 bases). This CDR3 spans 12 amino acids. CDR1 is MDHEN and CDR2 is SYDVKM in the germline V gene. Trimming removed 6 bases at V and 4 bases at J, with 8 bases between. CDR3 in DNA: TGTGCCAGCAGAAAACAGGCAGATACGCAGTATTTT. Protein sequence: CASRKQADTQYF.

V usage is TRBV27 and J usage is TRBJ2-2; tentative D call: TRBD1 (6 bases). Germline loops: CDR1 MNHEY, CDR2 SMNVEV (reference sequence). Between the trimmed V and J ends, which lost 9 bases and 2 bases, there was a span of 13 bases. This CDR3 spans 14 amino acids. CDR3 amino acids: CASSGQVNTGELFF. For the CDR3, the DNA is TGTGCCAGTTCGGGACAAGTTAACACCGGGGAGCTGTTTTTT.

The J gene is TRBJ2-1, the V gene TRBV29-1, with D perhaps matching TRBD1 (7 bases). The CDR3 loop spans 16 amino acids. Between the trimmed V and J ends, which lost 3 bases and 7 bases, there was a span of 22 bases. Germline CDR1 and CDR2: SQVTM and ANQGSEA. DNA of the CDR3: TGCAGCGTTGATCTAGACGGGACAGTCGGGAGAAATGAGCAGTTCTTC. It specifies CSVDLDGTVGRNEQFF.

This clone showed up just a few times. This chain uses TRBV5-1 with TRBJ2-7; D is possibly TRBD1 (5 bases). This CDR3 has 13 residues. CDR1 and CDR2 (germline): SGHRS, YFSETQ. V was pared by 1 base and J by 2 bases, with 7 bases between. CDR3 in amino acids: CASSLSGTYEQYF. The CDR3 nucleotides read TGCGCCAGCAGCTTGTCAGGGACCTACGAGCAGTACTTC.

The chain combines TRBV7-9 with TRBJ2-2; 7 bases align to TRBD2. This CDR3 spans 14 amino acids. Germline CDR1 SEHNR, CDR2 FQNEAQ (reference sequence). V was clipped by 2 bases and J by 7 bases; unmatched bases: 4. In DNA, the CDR3 is TGTGCCAGCAGCTTACCCCGGGGGGTCGGGGAGCTGTTTTTT. Amino acid sequence: CASSLPRGVGELFF. Full variable domain (missing parts from reference TRBV7-9 and TRBJ2-2): DTGVSQNPRHKITKRGQNVTFRCDPISEHNRLYWYRQTLGQGPEFLTYFQNEAQLEKSRLLSDRFSAERPKGSFSTLEIQRTEQGDSAMYLCASSLPRGVGELFFGEGSRLTVL.

This clone was seen once. V is TRBV27 and J is TRBJ1-6; D unresolved. Germline V gives CDR1 MNHEY, CDR2 SMNVEV (reference sequence). The CDR3 is made up of 15 amino acids. V was shortened by 5 bases and J by 9 bases, with 17 bases between the two germline ends. This CDR3 is CASSPRGRLSSPLHF. CDR3 nucleotides: TGTGCCAGCAGTCCTCGTGGCAGGTTGAGTTCACCCCTCCACTTT.

CDR3 DNA sequence: TGCGCCAGTCGATTAGCGGGGTCAGTACTCAATGAGCAGTTCTTC. Residues: CASRLAGSVLNEQFF. The J gene is TRBJ2-1, the V gene TRBV5-1; 8 positions agree with TRBD2. The CDR3 extends over 15 amino acids. V lost 8 bases to trimming and J lost 6 bases; unmatched junction nucleotides: 13. Germline assignment: CDR1 SGHRS and CDR2 YFSETQ. The full variable domain, in which reference TRBV5-1 and TRBJ2-1 provide the parts outside the CDR3, is KAGVTQTPRYLIKTRGQQVTLSCSPISGHRSVSWYQQTPGQGLQFLFEYFSETQRNKGNFPGRFSGRQFSNSRSEMNVSTLELGDSALYLCASRLAGSVLNEQFFGPGTRLTVL.

This chain links TRBV6-1 with TRBJ2-7; 7 positions agree with TRBD2. The V gene end was trimmed by 8 bases and the J gene end by 2 bases; junction bases not matched to a gene: 9. The CDR3 sequence is 14 residues long. Germline CDR1 and CDR2: MNHNS and SASEGT. The CDR3, as DNA: TGTGCCAGCCGTCGCGGGAGTATACCCTACGAGCAGTACTTC. Protein sequence: CASRRGSIPYEQYF.

This clone was counted a few times. The V gene is TRBV9, the J gene TRBJ2-7; D gene ambiguous. The CDR3 length is 13 residues. Between the trimmed V and J ends, which lost 0 bases and 3 bases, there was a span of 7 bases. Germline V gene data show CDR1 as SGDLS and CDR2 as YYNGEE. The chain's CDR3 is CASSVDGVYEQYF. The CDR3 DNA reads TGTGCCAGCAGCGTAGACGGAGTCTACGAGCAGTACTTC.

The rearrangement uses TRBV6-5 and TRBJ2-2; 10 nucleotides line up with TRBD2. V lost 8 bases, J lost 0 bases, and 3 bases stayed unmatched. The CDR3 runs 15 residues. Germline V gives CDR1 MNHEY, CDR2 SVGAGI. The CDR3 reads CASGGLAANTGELFF. The DNA for the CDR3 is TGTGCCAGCGGTGGACTAGCGGCGAACACCGGGGAGCTGTTTTTT.

This rearrangement joins TRBV6-1 to TRBJ2-5, with 8 bases aligning to TRBD1. After removal of 6 bases from V and 4 bases from J, the junction contained 10 bases not matched to a gene. CDR1 is MNHNS and CDR2 is SASEGT in the germline V gene. CDR3 length equals 15 residues. CDR3 residues: CASRPLDRGRETQYF. As DNA, the CDR3 is TGTGCCAGCAGACCTCTCGACAGGGGACGAGAGACCCAGTACTTC.

The J gene is TRBJ2-5, the V gene TRBV13; 14 nucleotides agree with TRBD2. Per germline, CDR1 PRHDT and CDR2 FYEKMQ (reference sequence). V trimming: 3 bases; J trimming: 3 bases; junction bases outside the gene matches: 0. The CDR3 extends over 15 amino acids. CDR3 coding DNA: TGTGCCAGCAGCTTGGGACTAGCGGGAGAAGAGACCCAGTACTTC. Its protein product is CASSLGLAGEETQYF.

This clone was counted only a few times. The rearrangement uses TRBV27 and TRBJ1-2, with TRBD1 matching over 7 bases. The CDR3 runs 15 residues. The V gene end was trimmed by 5 bases and the J gene end by 8 bases; junction bases not matched to a gene: 14. CDR1 and CDR2 from the germline V gene are MNHEY and SMNVEV (reference sequence). The CDR3 nucleotides read TGTGCCAGCAGTCGGACAGGCCTCCCGGGGGAGGGCTACACCTTC. Its protein is CASSRTGLPGEGYTF.

The chain employs TRBV27 and TRBJ1-1, with TRBD1 as a possible D gene (5 bases). The CDR3 sequence is 16 residues long. Germline V CDR1 and CDR2: MNHEY, SMNVEV (reference sequence). V was clipped by 3 bases and J by 3 bases, with 17 bases between them. The CDR3 DNA is TGTGCCAGCAGTTTTGTAGCCACGCCAGGGCACACTGAAGCTTTCTTT. It specifies CASSFVATPGHTEAFF.